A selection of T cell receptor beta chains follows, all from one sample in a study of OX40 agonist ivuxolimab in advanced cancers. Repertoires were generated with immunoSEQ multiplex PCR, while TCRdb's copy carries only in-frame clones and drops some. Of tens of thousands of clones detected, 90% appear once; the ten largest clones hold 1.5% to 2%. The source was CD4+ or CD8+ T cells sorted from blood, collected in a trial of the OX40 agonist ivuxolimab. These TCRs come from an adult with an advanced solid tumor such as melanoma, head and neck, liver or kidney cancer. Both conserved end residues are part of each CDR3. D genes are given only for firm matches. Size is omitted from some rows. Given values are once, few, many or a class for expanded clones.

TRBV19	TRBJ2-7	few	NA	TGTGCCAGTAGTTCGATTACCTACGAGCAGTACTTC	CASSSITYEQYF
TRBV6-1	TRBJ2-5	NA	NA	TGTGCCAGCACCTCTAGCGCTAAAGAGACCCAGTACTTC	CASTSSAKETQYF
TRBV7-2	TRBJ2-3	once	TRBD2	TGTGCCAGCAGCTTAGCGGCTAGCGGGAATACAGATACGCAGTATTTT	CASSLAASGNTDTQYF
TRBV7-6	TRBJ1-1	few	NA	TGTGCCAGCAGCCCTACAGTGGGCACTGAAGCTTTCTTT	CASSPTVGTEAFF
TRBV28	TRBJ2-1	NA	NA	TGTGCCAGCAGCCCATCAGGTGGGAGTCATGAGCAGTTCTTC	CASSPSGGSHEQFF
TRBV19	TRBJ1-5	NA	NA	TGTGCCAGTGGTAGGGGGAATCAGCCCCAGCATTTT	CASGRGNQPQHF
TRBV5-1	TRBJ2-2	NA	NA	TGCGCCAGCAGCTTTTCGGCGAAGGGGAACACCGGGGAGCTGTTTTTT	CASSFSAKGNTGELFF
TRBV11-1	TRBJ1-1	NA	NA	TGTGCCAGCAGCCGAGGGTACACTGAAGCTTTCTTT	CASSRGYTEAFF
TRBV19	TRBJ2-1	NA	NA	TGTGCCAGTGCCCCTAGATTGGTCGTTATGGATGAGCAGTTCTTC	CASAPRLVVMDEQFF
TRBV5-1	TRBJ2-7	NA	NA	TGCGCCAGCAGCTTGCAGGGAGGCGACGAGCAGTACTTC	CASSLQGGDEQYF
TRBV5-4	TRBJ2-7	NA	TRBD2	TGTGCCAGCAGCTTTGGGACTAGCGACTCCTACGAGCAGTACTTC	CASSFGTSDSYEQYF
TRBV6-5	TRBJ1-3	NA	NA	TGTGCCAGCAGTTACTCAGGAGGGGTAGGAAACACCATATATTTT	CASSYSGGVGNTIYF
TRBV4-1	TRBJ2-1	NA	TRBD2	TGCGCCAGCAGCCAAGATCCGTCTAGCGGGAGGGTTTACTCCTACAATGAGCAGTTCTTC	CASSQDPSSGRVYSYNEQFF
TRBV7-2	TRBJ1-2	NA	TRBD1	TGTGCCAGCAGCTTCCGGACAGGGGGAGAATATGGCTACACCTTC	CASSFRTGGEYGYTF
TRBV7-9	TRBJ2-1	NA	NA	TGTGCCAGCAGCTCCGGGACCAATGAGCAGTTCTTC	CASSSGTNEQFF
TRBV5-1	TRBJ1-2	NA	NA	TGCGCCAGCAGCTATCAGGGTAACTATGGCTACACCTTC	CASSYQGNYGYTF
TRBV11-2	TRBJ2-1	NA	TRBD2	TGTGCCAGCAGCTTAGGACTAGCGGGAGTATCGGAGCAGTTCTTC	CASSLGLAGVSEQFF
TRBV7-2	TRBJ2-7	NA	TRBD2	TGTGCCAGCAGCTTAGAGTTATCTAGCGGCGAGCAGTACTTC	CASSLELSSGEQYF
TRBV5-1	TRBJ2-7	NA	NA	TGCGCCAGCAGCGATACGACCTACGAGCAGTACTTC	CASSDTTYEQYF
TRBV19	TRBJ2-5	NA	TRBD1	TGTGCCAGTAGTACTCGTTGGGGACAGGGTGCGACCCAGTACTTC	CASSTRWGQGATQYF
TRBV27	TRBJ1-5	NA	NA	TGTGCCAGCAGTTTAGGGCCCTGGGGTCAGCCCCAGCATTTT	CASSLGPWGQPQHF
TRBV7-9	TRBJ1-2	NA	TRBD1	TGTGCCAGCAGCCCGTTGGACAGGGGTTCTGGTGGCTACACCTTC	CASSPLDRGSGGYTF
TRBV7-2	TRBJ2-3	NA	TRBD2	TGTGCCAGCAGTACCAGCGGGGGGGGAGATACGCAGTATTTT	CASSTSGGGDTQYF
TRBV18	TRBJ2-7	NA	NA	TGTGCCAGCTCACCGTGGTCCGAAAATTACGAGCAGTACTTC	CASSPWSENYEQYF
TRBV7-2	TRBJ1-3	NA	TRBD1	TGTGCCAGCAGCCGGGACAGGGGGTCCTCTGGAAACACCATATATTTT	CASSRDRGSSGNTIYF
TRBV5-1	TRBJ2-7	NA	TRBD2	TGCGCCAGCAGCCCCCTCCTAGCGGGAGACGAGCAGTACTTC	CASSPLLAGDEQYF
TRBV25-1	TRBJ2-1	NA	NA	TGTGCCAGTAAGGGCGCATTGGTGTTCTTC	CASKGALVFF
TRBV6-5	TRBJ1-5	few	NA	TGTGCCAGCAGTAGAGGGGTTTCGGATCAGCCCCAGCATTTT	CASSRGVSDQPQHF
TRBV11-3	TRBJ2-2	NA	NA	TGTGCCAGCAGCTTGCTGGGCAGGGGGAACACCGGGGAGCTGTTTTTT	CASSLLGRGNTGELFF